What follows is one TCR beta chain and its context. This record comes from a study of blood T cell repertoires in COVID-19. V was pared by 0 bases and J by 6 bases, with 3 bases of the junction left unmatched. Germline values: CDR1 ENHRY, CDR2 SYGVKD. The CDR3 sequence is 15 residues long. Clones were sequenced by immunoSEQ multiplex PCR, and TCRdb holds only the in-frame ones, with some missing. The sample yields 120,000 to 150,000 clones, about 87% seen once. The rearrangement uses TRBV10-3 and TRBJ2-3; TRBD2 aligns across 10 bases. The TCR comes from a woman aged 40 to 50 with acute or convalescent COVID-19. The sequenced material came from peripheral blood. In DNA, the CDR3 is TGTGCCATCAGTGAGTCGGCTAGCGGGAGTGATACGCAGTATTTT. This codes for CAISESASGSDTQYF.